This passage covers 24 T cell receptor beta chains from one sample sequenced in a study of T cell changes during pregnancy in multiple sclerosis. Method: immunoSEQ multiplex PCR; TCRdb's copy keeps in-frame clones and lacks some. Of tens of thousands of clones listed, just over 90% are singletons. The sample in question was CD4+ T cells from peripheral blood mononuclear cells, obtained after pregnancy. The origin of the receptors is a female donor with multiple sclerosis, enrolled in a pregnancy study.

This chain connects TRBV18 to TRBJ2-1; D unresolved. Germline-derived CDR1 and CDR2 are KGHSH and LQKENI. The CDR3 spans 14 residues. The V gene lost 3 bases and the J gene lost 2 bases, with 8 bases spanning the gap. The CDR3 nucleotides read TGTGCCAGCTCACCGGGCCAAACCTACAATGAGCAGTTCTTC. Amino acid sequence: CASSPGQTYNEQFF.

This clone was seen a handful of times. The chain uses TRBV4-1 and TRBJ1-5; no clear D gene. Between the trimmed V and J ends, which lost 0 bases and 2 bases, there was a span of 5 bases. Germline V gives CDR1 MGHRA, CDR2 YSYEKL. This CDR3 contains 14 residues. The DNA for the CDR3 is TGCGCCAGCAGCCAAGACCCCGGCAATCAGCCCCAGCATTTT. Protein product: CASSQDPGNQPQHF.

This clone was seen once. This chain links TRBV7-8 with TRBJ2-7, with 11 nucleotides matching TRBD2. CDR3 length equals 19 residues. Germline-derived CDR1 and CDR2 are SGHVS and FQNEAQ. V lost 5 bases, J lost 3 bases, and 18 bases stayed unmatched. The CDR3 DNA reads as TGTGCCAGCAGCCGCTCGGACAGAAAGACTAGCGGGGTCCGCTACGAGCAGTACTTC. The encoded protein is CASSRSDRKTSGVRYEQYF.

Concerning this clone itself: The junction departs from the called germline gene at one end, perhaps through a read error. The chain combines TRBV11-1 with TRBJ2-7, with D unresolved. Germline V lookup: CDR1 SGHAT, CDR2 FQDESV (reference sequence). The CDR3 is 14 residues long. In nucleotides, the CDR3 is TGTGCCAGCAGCATAGCCGCGGCCAGCTACGAGCAGTACTTC. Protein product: CASSIAAASYEQYF.

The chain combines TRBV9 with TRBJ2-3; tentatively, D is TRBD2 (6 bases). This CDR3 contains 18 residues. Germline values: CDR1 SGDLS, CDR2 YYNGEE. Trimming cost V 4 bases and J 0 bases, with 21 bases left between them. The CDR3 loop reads CASSPGLWAGPSTDTQYF. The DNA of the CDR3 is TGTGCCAGCAGCCCGGGCCTATGGGCGGGGCCGAGCACAGATACGCAGTATTTT.

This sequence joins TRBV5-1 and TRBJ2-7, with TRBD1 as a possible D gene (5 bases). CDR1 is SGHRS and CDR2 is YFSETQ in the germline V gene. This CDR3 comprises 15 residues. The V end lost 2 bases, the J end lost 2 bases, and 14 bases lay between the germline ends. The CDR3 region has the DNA TGCGCCAGCAGCTTCTTATCGGACATTGCCTACGAGCAGTACTTC. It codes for CASSFLSDIAYEQYF.

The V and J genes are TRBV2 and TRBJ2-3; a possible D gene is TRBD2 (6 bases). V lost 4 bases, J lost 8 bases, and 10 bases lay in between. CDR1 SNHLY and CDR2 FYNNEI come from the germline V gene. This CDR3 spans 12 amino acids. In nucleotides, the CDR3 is TGTGCCAGCAGTGTGCGGGGTGGTACGCAGTATTTT. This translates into CASSVRGGTQYF.

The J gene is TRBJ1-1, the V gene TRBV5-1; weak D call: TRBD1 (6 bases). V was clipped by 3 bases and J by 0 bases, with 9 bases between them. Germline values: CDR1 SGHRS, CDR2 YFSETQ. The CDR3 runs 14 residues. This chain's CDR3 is CASSSGVLNTEAFF. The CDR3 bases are TGCGCCAGCAGCTCAGGGGTATTGAACACTGAAGCTTTCTTT.

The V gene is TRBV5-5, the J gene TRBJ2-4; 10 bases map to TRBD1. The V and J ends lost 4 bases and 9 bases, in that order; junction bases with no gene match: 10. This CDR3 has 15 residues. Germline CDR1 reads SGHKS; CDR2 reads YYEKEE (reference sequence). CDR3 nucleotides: TGTGCCAGCAGCGGACAGGGGGGACAGAGTAGCATTCAGTACTTC. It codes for CASSGQGGQSSIQYF.

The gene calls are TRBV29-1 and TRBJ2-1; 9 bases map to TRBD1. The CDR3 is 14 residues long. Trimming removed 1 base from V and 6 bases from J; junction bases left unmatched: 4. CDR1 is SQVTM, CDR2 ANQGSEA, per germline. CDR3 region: CSVEAHRGRNEQFF. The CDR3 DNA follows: TGCAGCGTTGAAGCTCACAGGGGGCGCAATGAGCAGTTCTTC.

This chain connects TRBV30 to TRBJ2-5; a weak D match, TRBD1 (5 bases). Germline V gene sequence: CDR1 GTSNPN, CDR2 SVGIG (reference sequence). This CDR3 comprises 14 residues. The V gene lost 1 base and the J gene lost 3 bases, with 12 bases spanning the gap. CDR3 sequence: CAWSGRKGEETQYF. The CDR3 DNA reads TGTGCCTGGAGTGGTAGGAAAGGGGAAGAGACCCAGTACTTC.

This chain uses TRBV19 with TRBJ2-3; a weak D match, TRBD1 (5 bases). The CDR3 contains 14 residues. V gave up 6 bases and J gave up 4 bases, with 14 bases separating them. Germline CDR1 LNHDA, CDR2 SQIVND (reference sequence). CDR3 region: CASSPWQGSDTQYF. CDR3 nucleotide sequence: TGTGCCAGTAGCCCTTGGCAGGGTTCAGATACGCAGTATTTT.

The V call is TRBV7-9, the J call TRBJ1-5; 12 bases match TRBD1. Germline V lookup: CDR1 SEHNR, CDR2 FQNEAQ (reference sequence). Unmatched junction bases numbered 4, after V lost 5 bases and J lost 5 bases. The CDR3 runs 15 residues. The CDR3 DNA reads TGTGCCAGCAGCCGTGGGACAGGGGGCCATCAGCCCCAGCATTTT. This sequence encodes CASSRGTGGHQPQHF. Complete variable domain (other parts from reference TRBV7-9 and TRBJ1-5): DTGVSQNPRHKITKRGQNVTFRCDPISEHNRLYWYRQTLGQGPEFLTYFQNEAQLEKSRLLSDRFSAERPKGSFSTLEIQRTEQGDSAMYLCASSRGTGGHQPQHFGDGTRLSIL.

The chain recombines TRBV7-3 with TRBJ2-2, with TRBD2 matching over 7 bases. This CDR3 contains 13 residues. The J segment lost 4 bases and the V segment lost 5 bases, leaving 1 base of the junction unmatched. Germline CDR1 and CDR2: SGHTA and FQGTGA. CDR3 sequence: CASSPGGTGELFF. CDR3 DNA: TGTGCCAGCAGCCCGGGGGGCACCGGGGAGCTGTTTTTT. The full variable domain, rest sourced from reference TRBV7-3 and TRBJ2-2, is GAGVSQTPSNKVTEKGKYVELRCDPISGHTALYWYRQSLGQGPEFLIYFQGTGAADDSGLPNDRFFAVRPEGSVSTLKIQRTERGDSAVYLCASSPGGTGELFFGEGSRLTVL.

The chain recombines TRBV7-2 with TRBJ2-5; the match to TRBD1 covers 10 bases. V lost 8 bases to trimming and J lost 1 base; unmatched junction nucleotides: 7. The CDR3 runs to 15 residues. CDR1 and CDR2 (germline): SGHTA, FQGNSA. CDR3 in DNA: TGTGCCAGCTCTGACAGGGGGCGGATCCAAGAGACCCAGTACTTC. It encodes CASSDRGRIQETQYF.

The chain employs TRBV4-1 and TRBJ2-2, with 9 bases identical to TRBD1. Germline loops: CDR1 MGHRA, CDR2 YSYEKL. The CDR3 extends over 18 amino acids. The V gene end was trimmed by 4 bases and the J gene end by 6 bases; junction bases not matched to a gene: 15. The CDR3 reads CASSPTNPGQGFPGELFF. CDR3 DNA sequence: TGCGCCAGCAGCCCCACTAATCCGGGACAGGGTTTCCCCGGGGAGCTGTTTTTT.

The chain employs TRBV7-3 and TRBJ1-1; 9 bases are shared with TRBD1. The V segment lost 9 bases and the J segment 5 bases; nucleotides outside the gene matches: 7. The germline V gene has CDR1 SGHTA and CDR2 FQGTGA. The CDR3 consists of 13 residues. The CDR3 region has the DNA TGTGCCAGTACTCAACAGGGGGCGACTGAAGCTTTCTTT. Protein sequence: CASTQQGATEAFF.

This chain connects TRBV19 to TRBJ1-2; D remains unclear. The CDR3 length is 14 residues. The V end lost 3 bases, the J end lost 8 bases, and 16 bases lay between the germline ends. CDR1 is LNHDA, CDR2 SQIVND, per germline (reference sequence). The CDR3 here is CASSMSVSGFGYTF. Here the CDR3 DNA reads TGTGCCAGTAGTATGTCAGTTTCGGGGTTCGGCTACACCTTC.

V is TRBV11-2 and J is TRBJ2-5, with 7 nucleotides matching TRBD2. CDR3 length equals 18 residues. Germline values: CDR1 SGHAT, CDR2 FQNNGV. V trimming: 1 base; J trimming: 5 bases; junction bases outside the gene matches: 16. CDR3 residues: CASSLATSLASLRETQYF. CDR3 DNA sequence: TGTGCCAGCAGCTTAGCAACTTCACTAGCGTCCCTCAGGGAGACCCAGTACTTC.

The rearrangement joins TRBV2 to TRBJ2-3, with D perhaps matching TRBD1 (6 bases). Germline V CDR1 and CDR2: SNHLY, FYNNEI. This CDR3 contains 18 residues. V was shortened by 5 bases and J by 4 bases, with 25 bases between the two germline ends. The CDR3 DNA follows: TGTGCCAGCAGTTTACGTACTTCAGGGGTAACCGGCGCAGATACGCAGTATTTT. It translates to CASSLRTSGVTGADTQYF.

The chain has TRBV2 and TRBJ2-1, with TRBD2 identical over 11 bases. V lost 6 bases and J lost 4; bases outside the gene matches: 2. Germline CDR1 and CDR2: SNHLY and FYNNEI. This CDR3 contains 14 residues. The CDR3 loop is CASRVAGGYNEQFF. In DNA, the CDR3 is TGTGCCAGCAGGGTAGCGGGAGGGTACAATGAGCAGTTCTTC.

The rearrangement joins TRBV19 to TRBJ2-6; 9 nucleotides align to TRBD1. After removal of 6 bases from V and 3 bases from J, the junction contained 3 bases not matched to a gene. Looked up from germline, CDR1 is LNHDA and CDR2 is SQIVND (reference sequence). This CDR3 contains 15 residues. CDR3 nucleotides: TGTGCCAGTAGCAGACAGGGGGATGGGGCCAACGTCCTGACTTTC. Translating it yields CASSRQGDGANVLTF.

CDR3 loop: CASRSSGNTIYF. The DNA for the CDR3 is TGTGCCAGCCGTTCGTCTGGAAACACCATATATTTT. The chain combines TRBV11-2 with TRBJ1-3; the D is unclear. Germline V gives CDR1 SGHAT, CDR2 FQNNGV. The CDR3 length is 12 residues. The V end was cut by 8 bases, the J end by 1 base, with 6 bases between.

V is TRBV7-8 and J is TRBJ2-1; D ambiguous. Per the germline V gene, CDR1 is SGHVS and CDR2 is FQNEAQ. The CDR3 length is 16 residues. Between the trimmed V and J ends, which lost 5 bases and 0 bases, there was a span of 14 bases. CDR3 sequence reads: CASSRPPRSSYNEQFF. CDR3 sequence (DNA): TGTGCCAGCAGCCGCCCTCCGAGGAGCTCCTACAATGAGCAGTTCTTC.